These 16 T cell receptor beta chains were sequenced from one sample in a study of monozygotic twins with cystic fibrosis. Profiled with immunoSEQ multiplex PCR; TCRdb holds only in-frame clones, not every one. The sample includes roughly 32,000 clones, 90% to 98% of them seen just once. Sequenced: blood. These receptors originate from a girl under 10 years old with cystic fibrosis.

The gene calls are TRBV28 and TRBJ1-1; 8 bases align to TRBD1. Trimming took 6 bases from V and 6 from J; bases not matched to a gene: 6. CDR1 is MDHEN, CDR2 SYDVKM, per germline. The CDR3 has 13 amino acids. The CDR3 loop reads CASRRTTGAEAFF. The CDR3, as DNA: TGTGCCAGCAGAAGAACGACAGGGGCTGAAGCTTTCTTT.

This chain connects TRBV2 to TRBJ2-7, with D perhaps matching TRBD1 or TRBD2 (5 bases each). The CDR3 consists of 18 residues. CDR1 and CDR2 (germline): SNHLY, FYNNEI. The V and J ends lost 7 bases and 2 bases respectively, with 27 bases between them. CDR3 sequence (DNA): TGTGCCAGCAATCCCGACGATCCGCCGGGACCCTACACCTACGAGCAGTACTTC. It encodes CASNPDDPPGPYTYEQYF. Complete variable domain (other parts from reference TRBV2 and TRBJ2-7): EPEVTQTPSHQVTQMGQEVILRCVPISNHLYFYWYRQILGQKVEFLVSFYNNEISEKSEIFDDQFSVERPDGSNFTLKIRSTKLEDSAMYFCASNPDDPPGPYTYEQYFGPGTRLTVT.

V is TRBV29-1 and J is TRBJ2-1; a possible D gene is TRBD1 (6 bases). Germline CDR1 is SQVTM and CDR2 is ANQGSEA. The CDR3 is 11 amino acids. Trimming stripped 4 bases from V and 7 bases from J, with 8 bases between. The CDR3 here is CSVAGENEQFF. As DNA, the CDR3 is TGCAGCGTTGCAGGGGAGAATGAGCAGTTCTTC.

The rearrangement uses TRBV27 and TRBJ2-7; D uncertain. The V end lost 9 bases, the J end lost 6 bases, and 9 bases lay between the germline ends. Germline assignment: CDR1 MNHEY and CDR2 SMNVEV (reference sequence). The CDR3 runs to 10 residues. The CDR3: CASLVREQYF. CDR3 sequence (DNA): TGTGCCAGTTTAGTCCGCGAGCAGTACTTC.

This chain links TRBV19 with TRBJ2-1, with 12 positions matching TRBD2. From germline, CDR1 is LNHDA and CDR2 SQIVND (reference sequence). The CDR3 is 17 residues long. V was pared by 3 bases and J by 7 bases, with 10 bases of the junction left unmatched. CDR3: CASSIMRLAGGPNEQFF. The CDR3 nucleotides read TGTGCCAGTAGTATTATGAGGCTAGCGGGAGGGCCGAATGAGCAGTTCTTC.

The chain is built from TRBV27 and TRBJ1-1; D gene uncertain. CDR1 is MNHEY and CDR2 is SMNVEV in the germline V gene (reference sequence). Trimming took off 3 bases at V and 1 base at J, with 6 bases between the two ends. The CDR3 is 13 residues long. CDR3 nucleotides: TGTGCCAGCAGTTTGAGGGAGAACACTGAAGCTTTCTTT. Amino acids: CASSLRENTEAFF.

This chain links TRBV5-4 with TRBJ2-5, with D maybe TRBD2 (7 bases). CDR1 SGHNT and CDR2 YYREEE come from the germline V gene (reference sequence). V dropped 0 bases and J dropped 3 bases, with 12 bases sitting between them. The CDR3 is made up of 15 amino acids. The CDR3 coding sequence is TGTGCCAGCAGCTTGGGAAGGGGGGGAAAAGAGACCCAGTACTTC. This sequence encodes CASSLGRGGKETQYF.

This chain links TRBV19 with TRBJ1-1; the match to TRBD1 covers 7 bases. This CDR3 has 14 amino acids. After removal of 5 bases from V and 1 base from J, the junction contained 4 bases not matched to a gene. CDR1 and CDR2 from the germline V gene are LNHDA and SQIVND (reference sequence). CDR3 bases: TGTGCCAGTAGTGGGGGGACAGCGAACACTGAAGCTTTCTTT. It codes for CASSGGTANTEAFF.

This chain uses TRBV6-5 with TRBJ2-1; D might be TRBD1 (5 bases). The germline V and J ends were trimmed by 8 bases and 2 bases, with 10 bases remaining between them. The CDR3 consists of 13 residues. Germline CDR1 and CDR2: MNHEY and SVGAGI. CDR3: CASGLGPYNEQFF. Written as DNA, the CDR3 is TGTGCCAGCGGTTTGGGGCCCTACAATGAGCAGTTCTTC.

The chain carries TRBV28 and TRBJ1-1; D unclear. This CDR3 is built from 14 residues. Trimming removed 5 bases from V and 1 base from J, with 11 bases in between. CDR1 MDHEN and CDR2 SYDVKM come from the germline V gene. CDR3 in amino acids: CASSPSIWNTEAFF. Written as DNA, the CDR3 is TGTGCCAGCAGTCCTTCCATTTGGAACACTGAAGCTTTCTTT.

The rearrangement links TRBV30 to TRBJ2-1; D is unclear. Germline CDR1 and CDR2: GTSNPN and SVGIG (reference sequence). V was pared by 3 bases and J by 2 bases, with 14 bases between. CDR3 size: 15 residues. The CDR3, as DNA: TGTGCCTGGAGCCGTGCTTCCGCACCCTACAATGAGCAGTTCTTC. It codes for CAWSRASAPYNEQFF.

The CDR3 nucleotides are TGTGCCAGCAGCTTAGTGGGCCGGGTTTCCTACGAGCAGTACTTC. Translated: CASSLVGRVSYEQYF. The V call is TRBV11-2, the J call TRBJ2-7; the D is unclear. The CDR3 is 15 residues long. V lost 1 base to trimming and J lost 1 base, with 11 bases between them. Germline CDR1 and CDR2: SGHAT and FQNNGV.

In DNA, the CDR3 is TGTGCCAGCAGCTTGGGACATAACAGACCCTACGAGCAGTACTTC. Translation gives CASSLGHNRPYEQYF. The chain carries TRBV5-4 and TRBJ2-7; D is undetermined. Trimming left V 0 bases short and J 2 bases short, with 12 bases between. The CDR3 spans 15 residues. Germline CDR1 reads SGHNT; CDR2 reads YYREEE (reference sequence).

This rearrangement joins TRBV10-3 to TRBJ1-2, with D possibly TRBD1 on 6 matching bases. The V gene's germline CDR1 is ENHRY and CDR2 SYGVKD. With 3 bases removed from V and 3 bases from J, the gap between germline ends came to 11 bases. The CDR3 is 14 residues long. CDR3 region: CAISDTGRDYGYTF. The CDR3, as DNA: TGTGCCATCAGTGATACAGGGCGGGACTATGGCTACACCTTC.

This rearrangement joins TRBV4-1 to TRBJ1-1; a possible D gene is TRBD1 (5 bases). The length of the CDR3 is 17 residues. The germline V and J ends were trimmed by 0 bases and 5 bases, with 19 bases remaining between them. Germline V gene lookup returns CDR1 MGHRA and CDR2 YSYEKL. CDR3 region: CASSQDPRGWGGTEAFF. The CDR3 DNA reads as TGCGCCAGCAGCCAAGACCCGAGGGGATGGGGAGGTACTGAAGCTTTCTTT.

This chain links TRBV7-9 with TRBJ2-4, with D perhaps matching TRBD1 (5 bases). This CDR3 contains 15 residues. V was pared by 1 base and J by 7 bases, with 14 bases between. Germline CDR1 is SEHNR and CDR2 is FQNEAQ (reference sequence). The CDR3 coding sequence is TGTGCCAGCAGCTTAGTCAACAGGCTGGAGAACATTCAGTACTTC. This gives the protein CASSLVNRLENIQYF.